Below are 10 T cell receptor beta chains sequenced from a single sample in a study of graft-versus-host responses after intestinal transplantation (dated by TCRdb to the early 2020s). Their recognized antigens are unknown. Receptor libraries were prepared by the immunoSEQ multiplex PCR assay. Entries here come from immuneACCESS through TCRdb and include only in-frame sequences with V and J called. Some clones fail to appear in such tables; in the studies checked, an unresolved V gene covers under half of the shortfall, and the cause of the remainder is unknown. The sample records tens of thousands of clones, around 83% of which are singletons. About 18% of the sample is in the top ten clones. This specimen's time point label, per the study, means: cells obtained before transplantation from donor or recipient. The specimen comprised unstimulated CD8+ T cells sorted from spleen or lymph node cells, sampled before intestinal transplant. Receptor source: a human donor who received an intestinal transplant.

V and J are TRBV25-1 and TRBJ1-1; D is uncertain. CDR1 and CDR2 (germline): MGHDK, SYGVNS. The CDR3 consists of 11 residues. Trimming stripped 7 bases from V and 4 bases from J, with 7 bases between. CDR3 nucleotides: TGTGCCAGCACAGAGGTCACTGAAGCTTTCTTT. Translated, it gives CASTEVTEAFF.

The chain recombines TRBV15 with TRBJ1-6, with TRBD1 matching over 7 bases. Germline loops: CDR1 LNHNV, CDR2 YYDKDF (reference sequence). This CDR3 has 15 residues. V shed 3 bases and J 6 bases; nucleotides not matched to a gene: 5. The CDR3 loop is CATSRGQTFNSPLHF. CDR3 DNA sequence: TGTGCCACCAGCAGGGGACAGACCTTTAATTCACCCCTCCACTTT.

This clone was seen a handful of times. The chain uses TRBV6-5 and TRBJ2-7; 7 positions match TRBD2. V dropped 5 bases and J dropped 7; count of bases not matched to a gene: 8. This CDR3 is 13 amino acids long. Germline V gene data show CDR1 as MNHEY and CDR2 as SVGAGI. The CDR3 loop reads CASSPGLVREQYF. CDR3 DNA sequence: TGTGCCAGCAGTCCCGGACTAGTCCGGGAGCAGTACTTC.

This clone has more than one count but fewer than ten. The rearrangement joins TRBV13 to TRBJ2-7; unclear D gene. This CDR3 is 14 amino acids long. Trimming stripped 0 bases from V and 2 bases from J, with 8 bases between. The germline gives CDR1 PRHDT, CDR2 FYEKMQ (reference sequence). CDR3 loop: CASSLGPQTYEQYF. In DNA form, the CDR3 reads TGTGCCAGCAGCTTAGGGCCGCAAACCTACGAGCAGTACTTC. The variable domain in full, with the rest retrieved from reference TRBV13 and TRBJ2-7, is AAGVIQSPRHLIKEKRETATLKCYPIPRHDTVYWYQQGPGQDPQFLISFYEKMQSDKGSIPDRFSAQQFSDYHSELNMSSLELGDSALYFCASSLGPQTYEQYFGPGTRLTVT.

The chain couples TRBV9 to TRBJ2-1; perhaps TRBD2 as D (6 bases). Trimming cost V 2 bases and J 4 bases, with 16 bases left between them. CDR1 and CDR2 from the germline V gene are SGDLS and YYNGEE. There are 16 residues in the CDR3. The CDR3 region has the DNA TGTGCCAGCAGCGTGGAGGGGACGGGAAGTTACAATGAGCAGTTCTTC. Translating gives CASSVEGTGSYNEQFF.

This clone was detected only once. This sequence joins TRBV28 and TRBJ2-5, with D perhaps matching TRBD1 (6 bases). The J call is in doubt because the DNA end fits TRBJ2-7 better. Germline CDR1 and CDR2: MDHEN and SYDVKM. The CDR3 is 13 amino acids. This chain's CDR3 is CASLSGDSYEQYF. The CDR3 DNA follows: TGTGCCAGCCTTTCAGGGGATTCCTACGAGCAGTACTTC.

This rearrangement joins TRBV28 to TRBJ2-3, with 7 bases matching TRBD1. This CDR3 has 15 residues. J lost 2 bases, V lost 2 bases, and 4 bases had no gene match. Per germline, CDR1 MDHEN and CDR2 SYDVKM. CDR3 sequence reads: CASSLTGTATDTQYF. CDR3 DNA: TGTGCCAGCAGTTTAACCGGGACAGCCACAGATACGCAGTATTTT.

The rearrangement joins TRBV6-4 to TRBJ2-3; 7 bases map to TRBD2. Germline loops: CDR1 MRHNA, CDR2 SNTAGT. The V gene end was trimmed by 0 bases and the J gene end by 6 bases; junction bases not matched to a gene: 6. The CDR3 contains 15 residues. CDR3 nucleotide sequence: TGTGCCAGCAGTGACTCCGCGGGAGCGGCGGATACGCAGTATTTT. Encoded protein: CASSDSAGAADTQYF.

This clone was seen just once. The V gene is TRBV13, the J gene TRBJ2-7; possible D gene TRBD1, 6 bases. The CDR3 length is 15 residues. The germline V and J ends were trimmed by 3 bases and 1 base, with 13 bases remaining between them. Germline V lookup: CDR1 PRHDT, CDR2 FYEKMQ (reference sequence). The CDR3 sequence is CASSFITGKSYEQYF. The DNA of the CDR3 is TGTGCCAGCAGCTTTATCACAGGGAAGTCCTACGAGCAGTACTTC.

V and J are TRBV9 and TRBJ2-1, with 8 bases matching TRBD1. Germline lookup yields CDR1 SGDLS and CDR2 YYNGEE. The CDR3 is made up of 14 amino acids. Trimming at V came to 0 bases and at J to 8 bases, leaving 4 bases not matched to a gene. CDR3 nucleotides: TGTGCCAGCAGCGTAGAATACAGGGGGTATGAGCAGTTCTTC. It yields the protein CASSVEYRGYEQFF.